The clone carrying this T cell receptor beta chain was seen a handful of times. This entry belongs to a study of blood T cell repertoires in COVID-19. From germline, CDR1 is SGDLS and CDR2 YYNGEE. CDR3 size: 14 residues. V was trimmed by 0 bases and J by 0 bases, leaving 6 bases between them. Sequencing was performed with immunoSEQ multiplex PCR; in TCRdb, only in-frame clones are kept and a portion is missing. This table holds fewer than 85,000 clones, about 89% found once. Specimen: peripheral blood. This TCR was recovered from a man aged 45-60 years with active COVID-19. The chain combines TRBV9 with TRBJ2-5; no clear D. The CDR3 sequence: CASSVGGYQETQYF. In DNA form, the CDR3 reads TGTGCCAGCAGCGTAGGTGGCTACCAAGAGACCCAGTACTTC.